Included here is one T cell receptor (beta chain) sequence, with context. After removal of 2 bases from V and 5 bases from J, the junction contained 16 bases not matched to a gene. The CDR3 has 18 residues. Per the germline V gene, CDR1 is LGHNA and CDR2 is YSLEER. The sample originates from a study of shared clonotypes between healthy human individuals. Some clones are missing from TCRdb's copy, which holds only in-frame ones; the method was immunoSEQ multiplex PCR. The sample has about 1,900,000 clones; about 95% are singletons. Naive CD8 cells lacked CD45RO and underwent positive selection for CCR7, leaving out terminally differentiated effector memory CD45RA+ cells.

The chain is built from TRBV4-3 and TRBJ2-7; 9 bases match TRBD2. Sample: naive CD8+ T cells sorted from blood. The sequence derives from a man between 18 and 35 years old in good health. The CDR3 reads CASSQFPEGASGTHEQYF. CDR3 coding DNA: TGCGCCAGCAGCCAATTCCCGGAGGGGGCTAGCGGGACCCACGAGCAGTACTTC.